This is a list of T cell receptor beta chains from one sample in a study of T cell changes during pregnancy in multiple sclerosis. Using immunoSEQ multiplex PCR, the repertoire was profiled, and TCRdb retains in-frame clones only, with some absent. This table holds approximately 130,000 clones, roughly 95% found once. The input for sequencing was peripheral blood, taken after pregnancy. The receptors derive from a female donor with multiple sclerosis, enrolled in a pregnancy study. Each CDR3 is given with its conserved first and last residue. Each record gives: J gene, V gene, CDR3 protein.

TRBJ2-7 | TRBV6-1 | CASSESGSSYEQYF
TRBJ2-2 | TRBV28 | CASSQTGLNGELFF
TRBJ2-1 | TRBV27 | CASSSLARLAGNEQFF
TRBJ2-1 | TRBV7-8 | CASSLAGVKAEQFF
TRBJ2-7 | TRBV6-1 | CASNLQGVISEQYF
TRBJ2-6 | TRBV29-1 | CSVESQGRRWGSGANVLTF
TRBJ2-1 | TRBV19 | CAIGTSGTYNEQFF
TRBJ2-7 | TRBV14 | CASSPRTSGISYEQYF
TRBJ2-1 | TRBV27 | CASSLSQIHQGLFYNEQFF
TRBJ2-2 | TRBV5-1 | CASSLRATGQNTGELFF
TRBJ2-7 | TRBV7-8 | CASSLGGAVYEQYF